The TCR beta chain under discussion was sequenced for a study of cytomegalovirus exposure and HLA in healthy donors. 13 Jbeta primers and 60 Vbeta primers were used for the PCR. The assay was immunoSEQ multiplex PCR, and TCRdb's table has in-frame clones only and misses some. The sample contains 150,000 to 200,000 clones, around 75% of which appear only once. Germline loops: CDR1 LGHNA, CDR2 YNFKEQ. The CDR3 length is 14 residues. Trimming removed 0 bases at V and 3 bases at J, with 6 bases between. The chain is built from TRBV4-2 and TRBJ1-5; D gene unclear. Sequencing used PBMCs. This TCR derives from a man younger than 35 in good health and CMV-seropositive. In DNA form, the CDR3 reads TGTGCCAGCAGCCAAGAACGGTACAATCAGCCCCAGCATTTT. It encodes CASSQERYNQPQHF.